The entry that follows covers one T cell receptor beta chain sequence. Its specificity is not known. These data come from a study of CD8+CD57+ T cells in acquired aplastic anemia. TCR beta VDJ and CDR3 profiling used genomic DNA as template. MiXCR was run by TCRdb on the reads, yielding one entry per CDR3 protein. The sample consists of approximately 65,000 distinct CDR3 sequences, about 56% of them appearing once. The CDR3 has 12 residues. J was trimmed by 10 bases and V by 3 bases; bases with no gene match: 5. From germline, CDR1 is SQVTM and CDR2 ANQGSEA. Study-wide results and caveats: Patients shared under 30 CD8+ CDR3 sequences with controls.

The rearrangement joins TRBV29-1 to TRBJ1-1; 10 bases match TRBD1. The source material was sorted CD4+, CD8+, or CD8+CD57+ T cells (not recorded which) from PBMCs. The source of this sequence is a human donor in good health, serving as a control. CDR3 sequence reads: CSVDGQGDGAFF. The CDR3 bases are TGCAGCGTTGACGGACAGGGGGATGGAGCTTTCTTT.